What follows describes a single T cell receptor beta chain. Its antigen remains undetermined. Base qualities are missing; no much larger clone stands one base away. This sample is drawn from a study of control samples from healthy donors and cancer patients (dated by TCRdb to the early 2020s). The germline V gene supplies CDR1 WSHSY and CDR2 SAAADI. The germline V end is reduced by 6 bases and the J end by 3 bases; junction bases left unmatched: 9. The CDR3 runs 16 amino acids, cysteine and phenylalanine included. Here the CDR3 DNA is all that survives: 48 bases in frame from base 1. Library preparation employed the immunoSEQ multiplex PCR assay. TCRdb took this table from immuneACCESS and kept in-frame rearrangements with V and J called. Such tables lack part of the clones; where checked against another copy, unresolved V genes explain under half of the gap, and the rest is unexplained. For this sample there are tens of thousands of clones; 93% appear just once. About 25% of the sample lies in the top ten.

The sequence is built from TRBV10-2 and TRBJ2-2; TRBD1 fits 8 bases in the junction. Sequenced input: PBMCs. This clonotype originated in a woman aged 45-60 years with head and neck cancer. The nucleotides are TGCGCCAGCAGGCCCGGGACAGGAGGTTACACCGGGGAGCTGTTTTTT. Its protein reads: CASRPGTGGYTGELFF.